Below are 22 T cell receptor beta chains sequenced from a single sample in a study of post-analysis software for immune sequencing data. These receptors lack a known antigen. Included in the TCR beta cDNA libraries were unique molecular identifiers. TCRdb re-called the PCR reads with MiXCR, one entry per CDR3 protein. The sample has fewer than 850,000 distinct CDR3 sequences; roughly 50% are singletons. Study-wide points: Patients used a handful of TRBV segments, including TRBV5-6, TRBV5-1 and TRBV20-1, more often than controls.

Specimen: blood. The receptor set was obtained from a girl aged 10-17 years with multiple sclerosis.

A few counts support this clonotype. The chain links TRBV9 to TRBJ2-1, with TRBD2 matching over 8 bases. This CDR3 contains 13 residues. The germline CDR1 and CDR2 sequences are SGDLS and YYNGEE. V lost 5 bases, J lost 6 bases, and 4 bases stayed unmatched. The chain's CDR3 is CASSVSGVNEQFF. CDR3 bases: TGTGCCAGCAGTGTTAGCGGGGTCAATGAGCAGTTCTTC.

A few counts support this clonotype. V usage is TRBV7-9 and J usage is TRBJ1-4, with unresolved D. CDR1 and CDR2 (germline): SEHNR, FQNEAQ (reference sequence). The CDR3 extends over 13 amino acids. V was cut by 3 bases and J by 5 bases, with 7 bases left in between. The CDR3 spells CASSFGPNEKLFF. The CDR3 coding sequence is TGTGCCAGCAGCTTTGGCCCAAATGAAAAACTGTTTTTT. Looking up the rest from reference TRBV7-9 and TRBJ1-4 gives the full variable domain: DTGVSQNPRHKITKRGQNVTFRCDPISEHNRLYWYRQTLGQGPEFLTYFQNEAQLEKSRLLSDRFSAERPKGSFSTLEIQRTEQGDSAMYLCASSFGPNEKLFFGSGTQLSVL.

The gene calls are TRBV20-1 and TRBJ2-5, with 9 bases identical to TRBD2. The V and J ends lost 6 bases and 11 bases, in that order; junction bases with no gene match: 16. This CDR3 is built from 14 residues. Germline values: CDR1 DFQATT, CDR2 SNEGSKA (reference sequence). The CDR3 nucleotides read TGCAGTGCGAAGAGTGGGCGGGAGGGACAAGAGCAGTACTTC. Translating it yields CSAKSGREGQEQYF.

The CDR3 loop reads CASSLTTGISSTDTQYF. The CDR3 coding sequence is TGCGCCAGCAGCTTAACGACAGGGATCTCTAGCACAGATACGCAGTATTTT. This chain uses TRBV5-1 with TRBJ2-3; TRBD1 agrees at 7 bases. V lost 2 bases to trimming and J lost 0 bases; unmatched junction nucleotides: 9. From germline, CDR1 is SGHRS and CDR2 YFSETQ. The CDR3 covers 17 residues.

This chain uses TRBV12-3 or TRBV12-4 with TRBJ2-5; no definite D call. With 3 bases removed from V and 0 bases from J, the gap between germline ends came to 11 bases. CDR3 length equals 15 residues. The CDR3 loop reads CASSFPGSYQETQYF. CDR3 in DNA: TGTGCCAGCAGTTTCCCGGGTTCGTACCAAGAGACCCAGTACTTC.

The J gene is TRBJ1-1, the V gene TRBV6-1; 7 bases agree with TRBD1. V was pared by 6 bases and J by 1 base, with 5 bases of the junction left unmatched. Germline loops: CDR1 MNHNS, CDR2 SASEGT. The CDR3 totals 14 residues. The CDR3 nucleotides are TGTGCCAGCAGAGAAAGGGGGCGGAACACTGAAGCTTTCTTT. This codes for CASRERGRNTEAFF.

This chain connects TRBV24-1 to TRBJ2-4, with D possibly TRBD1 on 5 matching bases. Looked up from germline, CDR1 is KGHDR and CDR2 is SFDVKD. CDR3 size: 13 residues. The germline V and J ends were trimmed by 5 bases and 5 bases, with 9 bases remaining between them. Here the CDR3 DNA reads TGTGCCACCAGTGGGGCAGGGCAAAACATTCAGTACTTC. Protein: CATSGAGQNIQYF.

V is TRBV15 and J is TRBJ1-5, with D possibly TRBD1 on 5 matching bases. V was cut by 0 bases and J by 10 bases, with 16 bases left in between. The germline V gene encodes CDR1 LNHNV and CDR2 YYDKDF (reference sequence). The CDR3 loop spans 15 amino acids. CDR3 DNA sequence: TGTGCCACCAGCAGAGATCAGGCAGGGTGGGGACCCCAGCATTTT. Amino acid sequence: CATSRDQAGWGPQHF.

The chain couples TRBV12-3 or TRBV12-4 to TRBJ2-4; possible D gene TRBD2, 5 bases. TRBJ2-7 explains the end of the DNA better; the J call may be wrong. The CDR3 length is 14 residues. The CDR3 sequence: CASSQTGIGSEQYF. CDR3 sequence (DNA): TGTGCCAGCAGTCAGACGGGGATTGGTTCCGAGCAGTACTTC.

Turning to this clonotype: One end of the junction fails to match germline, which may point to a read error. V and J are TRBV5-1 and TRBJ2-6; TRBD1 matches at 7 bases. Germline V CDR1 and CDR2: SGHRS, YFSETQ. The CDR3 contains 16 residues. The CDR3 region has the DNA TGCGCCAGCAGCTTGACAGGGGACGCTGGGGCCAACGTCCGGACTTTC. Its translation: CASSLTGDAGANVRTF.

The CDR3 spells CASSFRDRVGETQYF. For the CDR3, the DNA is TGTGCCAGCAGTTTCCGGGACAGGGTGGGAGAGACCCAGTACTTC. The chain joins TRBV27 to TRBJ2-5; the match to TRBD1 covers 9 bases. The trim removed 3 bases at V and 4 bases at J, leaving 6 bases unmatched. The CDR3 consists of 15 residues. The V gene's germline CDR1 is MNHEY and CDR2 SMNVEV (reference sequence).

This chain links TRBV20-1 with TRBJ2-1, with D unresolved. Per the germline V gene, CDR1 is DFQATT and CDR2 is SNEGSKA (reference sequence). The CDR3 runs to 11 residues. The CDR3 spells CSVRSEDEQFF. CDR3 DNA: TGCAGCGTCAGGAGTGAGGATGAGCAGTTCTTC.

V usage is TRBV6-5 and J usage is TRBJ2-5; 10 nucleotides line up with TRBD2. CDR1 is MNHEY and CDR2 is SVGAGI in the germline V gene. The CDR3 length is 16 residues. V shed 6 bases and J 3 bases; nucleotides not matched to a gene: 10. This CDR3 is CASSRGLAEFKETQYF. Here the CDR3 DNA reads TGTGCCAGCAGCCGTGGACTAGCGGAATTTAAAGAGACCCAGTACTTC.

This clonotype has more than one count but fewer than ten. The J gene is TRBJ2-7, the V gene TRBV12-3 or TRBV12-4; 7 bases fit TRBD1. CDR3 length: 14 amino acids. V was clipped by 6 bases and J by 5 bases; unmatched bases: 10. CDR3 sequence: CASRPDRVGHEQYF. CDR3 coding DNA: TGTGCCAGCAGACCCGACAGGGTGGGTCACGAGCAGTACTTC.

This clonotype has more than one count but fewer than ten. CDR3 nucleotides: TGTGCCAGCAGTTCCTCAGGGGGCTCGCCCCTCCACTTT. It translates to CASSSSGGSPLHF. The V call is TRBV12-3 or TRBV12-4, the J call TRBJ1-6; 8 bases agree with TRBD1. V was clipped by 4 bases and J by 13 bases; unmatched bases: 6. The CDR3 runs 13 residues.

Concerning this clonotype: The junction and the germline gene differ at one end; a read error may be behind it. J is TRBJ2-3 and V is TRBV12-3 or TRBV12-4; perhaps TRBD1 as D (6 bases). The CDR3 is 15 residues long. DNA of the CDR3: TGTGCCAGCAGTACAAACACAGGGATTACAGATGCGCAGTATTTT. This gives the protein CASSTNTGITDAQYF.

The CDR3 coding sequence is TGTGCCAGCAGCCGGACACCCGCTAGCACAGATACGCAGTATTTT. It specifies CASSRTPASTDTQYF. This sequence joins TRBV7-3 and TRBJ2-3, with D perhaps TRBD1 (5 bases). CDR1 and CDR2 (germline): SGHTA, FQGTGA. The CDR3 extends over 15 amino acids. V dropped 5 bases and J dropped 0 bases, with 12 bases sitting between them. The whole variable domain, remainder taken from reference TRBV7-3 and TRBJ2-3, is GAGVSQTPSNKVTEKGKYVELRCDPISGHTALYWYRQSLGQGPEFLIYFQGTGAADDSGLPNDRFFAVRPEGSVSTLKIQRTERGDSAVYLCASSRTPASTDTQYFGPGTRLTVL.

On this clonotype: One end of the junction fails to match germline, which may point to a read error. This chain connects TRBV5-5 to TRBJ2-5; a possible D gene is TRBD2 (5 bases). CDR3 length: 11 residues. Looked up from germline, CDR1 is SGHKS and CDR2 is YYEKEE (reference sequence). The CDR3 spells CASGSGEIQYF. The CDR3 nucleotides are TGTGCCAGCGGCAGCGGAGAGATCCAGTACTTC.

Comments on this clonotype: The junction shows a germline mismatch at one end, possibly a read error. The chain has TRBV19 and TRBJ1-4, with no clear D. The CDR3 sequence is 13 residues long. The V gene's germline CDR1 is LNHDA and CDR2 SQIVND (reference sequence). CDR3 DNA: TGTGCCAGTAGTCAAGGGTCGGGAGAAAAACGGTTTTTT. Translated: CASSQGSGEKRFF.

This clonotype has only a few counts. The chain employs TRBV5-1 and TRBJ2-5; 8 positions match TRBD1. This CDR3 region has 13 residues. Germline V CDR1 and CDR2: SGHRS, YFSETQ. The ends lost 3 bases at V and 6 bases at J; junction bases unmatched: 4. The CDR3 spells CASSSQGAKTQYF. The CDR3 coding sequence is TGCGCCAGCAGCTCCCAGGGGGCGAAGACCCAGTACTTC.

This clonotype was observed a single time. The chain couples TRBV4-3 to TRBJ2-3; TRBD2 agrees at 10 bases. Unmatched junction bases numbered 5, after V lost 0 bases and J lost 5 bases. CDR1 and CDR2 (germline): LGHNA, YSLEER. This CDR3 is 16 amino acids long. The CDR3 region has the DNA TGCGCCAGCAGCCAAGAAGAGGCTAGCGGGAGAGATACGCAGTATTTT. Translation gives CASSQEEASGRDTQYF.

The chain joins TRBV6-2 or TRBV6-3 to TRBJ2-5; 10 nucleotides line up with TRBD2. Per the germline V gene, CDR1 is MNHEY and CDR2 is SVGEGT. V lost 2 bases, J lost 4 bases, and 10 bases stayed unmatched. The CDR3 is 17 amino acids. CDR3 coding DNA: TGTGCCAGCAGTTACGACCAGCGGGAGGGACAAAGAGAGACCCAGTACTTC. Amino acid sequence: CASSYDQREGQRETQYF.